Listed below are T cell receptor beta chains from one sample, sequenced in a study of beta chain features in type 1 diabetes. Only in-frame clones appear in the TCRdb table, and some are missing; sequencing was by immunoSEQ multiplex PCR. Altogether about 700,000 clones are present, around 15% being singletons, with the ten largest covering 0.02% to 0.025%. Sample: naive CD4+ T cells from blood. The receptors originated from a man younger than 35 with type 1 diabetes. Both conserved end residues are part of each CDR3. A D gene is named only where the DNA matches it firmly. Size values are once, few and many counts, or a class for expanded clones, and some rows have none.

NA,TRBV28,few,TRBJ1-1,CASSHNSLNTEAFF,TGTGCCAGCAGTCATAACAGCTTGAACACTGAAGCTTTCTTT
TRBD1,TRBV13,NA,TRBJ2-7,CASSRRDRGLVQYF,TGTGCCAGCAGCCGTCGGGACAGGGGGCTGGTGCAGTACTTC
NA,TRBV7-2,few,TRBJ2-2,CASSRIQYTGELFF,TGTGCCAGCAGCCGAATTCAGTACACCGGGGAGCTGTTTTTT
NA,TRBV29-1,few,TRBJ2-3,CSVEDQFTDTQYF,TGCAGCGTCGAGGACCAATTCACAGATACGCAGTATTTT
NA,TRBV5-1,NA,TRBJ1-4,CASSLGTTNEKLFF,TGCGCCAGCAGCTTGGGAACAACTAATGAAAAACTGTTTTTT
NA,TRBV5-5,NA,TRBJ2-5,CASSFGSQETQYF,TGTGCCAGCAGCTTCGGGAGCCAAGAGACCCAGTACTTC
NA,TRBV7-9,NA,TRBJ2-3,CASSSRGYSTDTQYF,TGTGCCAGCAGCTCCAGGGGATATAGCACAGATACGCAGTATTTT
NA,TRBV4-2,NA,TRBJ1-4,CASSKLDGSLGGEKLFF,TGTGCCAGCAGCAAACTGGACGGTTCCTTGGGAGGTGAAAAACTGTTTTTT
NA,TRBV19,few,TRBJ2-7,CASSIDRGEGEQYF,TGTGCCAGTAGTATAGATCGTGGCGAAGGCGAGCAGTACTTC
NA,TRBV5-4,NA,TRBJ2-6,CATRRGNSGANVLTF,TGTGCCACTCGACGCGGGAACTCTGGGGCCAACGTCCTGACTTTC
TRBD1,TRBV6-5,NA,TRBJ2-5,CASSVGQLQETQYF,TGTGCCAGCAGTGTGGGACAGCTGCAAGAGACCCAGTACTTC
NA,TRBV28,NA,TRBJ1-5,CASSLWQGDNQPQHF,TGTGCCAGCAGTTTATGGCAGGGCGACAATCAGCCCCAGCATTTT
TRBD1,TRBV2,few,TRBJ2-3,CASSDSGTGHNTQYF,TGTGCCAGCAGTGATTCAGGGACAGGGCATAATACGCAGTATTTT
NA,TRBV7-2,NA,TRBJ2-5,CASSPGGLKETQYF,TGTGCCAGCAGCCCCGGGGGACTCAAAGAGACCCAGTACTTC
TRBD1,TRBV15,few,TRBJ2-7,CATSRGGTAKSYEQYF,TGTGCCACCAGCAGAGGGGGGACAGCCAAATCCTACGAGCAGTACTTC
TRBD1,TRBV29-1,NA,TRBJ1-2,CSVEQGANGYTF,TGCAGCGTTGAACAGGGGGCTAATGGCTACACCTTC
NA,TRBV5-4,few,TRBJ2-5,CASSFPGRQQETQYF,TGTGCCAGCAGTTTTCCGGGACGGCAACAAGAGACCCAGTACTTC
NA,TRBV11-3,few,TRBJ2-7,CASSLDRPGVSYEQYF,TGTGCCAGCAGCTTAGACCGACCAGGCGTCTCCTACGAGCAGTACTTC
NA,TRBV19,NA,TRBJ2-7,CASSGTVLSYEQYF,TGTGCCTCCAGCGGGACAGTGTTATCCTACGAGCAGTACTTC
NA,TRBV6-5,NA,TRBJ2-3,CASSYGGYETDTQYF,TGTGCCAGCAGTTACGGGGGGTACGAAACAGATACGCAGTATTTT
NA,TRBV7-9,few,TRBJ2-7,CASSLAGSQNEQYF,TGTGCCAGCAGCTTAGCTGGGTCCCAAAACGAGCAGTACTTC
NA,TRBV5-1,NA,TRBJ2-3,CASKWGYQETDTQYF,TGCGCCAGCAAATGGGGGTATCAGGAAACAGATACGCAGTATTTT
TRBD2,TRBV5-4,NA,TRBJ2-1,CASSSGGTYNEQFF,TGTGCCAGCAGCTCGGGGGGAACCTACAATGAGCAGTTCTTC
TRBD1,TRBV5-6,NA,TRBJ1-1,CASSSGQGNTEAFF,TGTGCCAGCAGCTCGGGACAGGGGAACACTGAAGCTTTCTTT